The 20 T cell receptor beta chains below all came from one sample that was sequenced in a study of cytomegalovirus exposure and HLA in healthy donors. The repertoire was sequenced with immunoSEQ multiplex PCR; TCRdb's copy has only in-frame clones and lacks some. The data show some 120,000 clones, with 90% to 95% seen just once and more than 0.9% held by the top ten. The sample taken for sequencing was PBMCs. Receptors originate from a woman younger than 35 in good health and CMV-seronegative.

This sequence joins TRBV7-3 and TRBJ2-3; D perhaps matches TRBD1 (6 bases). The length of the CDR3 is 13 residues. Germline loops: CDR1 SGHTA, CDR2 FQGTGA. V was trimmed by 2 bases and J by 6 bases, leaving 9 bases between them. The CDR3 spells CASSLQGTDTQYF. Written as DNA, the CDR3 is TGTGCCAGCAGCTTACAGGGGACGGATACGCAGTATTTT.

V is TRBV6-6 and J is TRBJ1-6; 9 bases line up with TRBD1. This CDR3 is built from 16 residues. Trimming removed 6 bases from V and 6 bases from J; junction bases left unmatched: 9. Germline CDR1 and CDR2: MNHNY and SVGAGI (reference sequence). The CDR3 nucleotides are TGTGCCAGCAGCTCATCGACAGGGGGATTTAATTCACCCCTCCACTTT. Translation: CASSSSTGGFNSPLHF.

This chain uses TRBV6-1 with TRBJ2-1, with D possibly matching TRBD2 (6 bases). From germline, CDR1 is MNHNS and CDR2 SASEGT. With 2 bases removed from V and 10 bases from J, the gap between germline ends came to 15 bases. There are 14 residues in the CDR3. In DNA, the CDR3 is TGTGCCAGCAGTGAAATGGGACTCCTAGACGAGCAGTTCTTC. This sequence encodes CASSEMGLLDEQFF.

This clone occurred once. The chain recombines TRBV6-5 with TRBJ1-1; D perhaps matches TRBD1 (5 bases). V lost 5 bases and J lost 6, with 16 bases in between. CDR3 length: 14 residues. Per the germline V gene, CDR1 is MNHEY and CDR2 is SVGAGI. CDR3 region: CASSLGLLWPEAFF. CDR3 sequence (DNA): TGTGCCAGCAGTCTGGGACTTTTGTGGCCTGAAGCTTTCTTT.

DNA of the CDR3: TGTGCCAGCAGTGTAGCGGACCAAGAGACCCAGTACTTC. Translation gives CASSVADQETQYF. J is TRBJ2-5 and V is TRBV25-1; maybe TRBD2 (6 bases). CDR3 length: 13 residues. Per germline, CDR1 MGHDK and CDR2 SYGVNS. Trimming took off 4 bases at V and 0 bases at J, with 6 bases between the two ends. Looking up the rest from reference TRBV25-1 and TRBJ2-5 gives the full variable domain: EADIYQTPRYLVIGTGKKITLECSQTMGHDKMYWYQQDPGMELHLIHYSYGVNSTEKGDLSSESTVSRIRTEHFPLTLESARPSHTSQYLCASSVADQETQYFGPGTRLLVL.

The chain carries TRBV4-2 and TRBJ2-6; tentatively, D is TRBD2 (6 bases). The CDR3 contains 14 residues. V was cut by 5 bases and J by 2 bases, with 7 bases left in between. Looked up from germline, CDR1 is LGHNA and CDR2 is YNFKEQ. The CDR3 region has the DNA TGTGCCAGCAGCTCGGGGGCTGGGGCCAACGTCCTGACTTTC. Translation: CASSSGAGANVLTF.

The rearrangement links TRBV7-6 to TRBJ2-1; 8 bases agree with TRBD2. Germline V CDR1 and CDR2: SGHVS, FNYEAQ. After removal of 1 base from V and 4 bases from J, the junction contained 6 bases not matched to a gene. The CDR3 is made up of 16 amino acids. CDR3 protein: CASSLESGTSYNEQFF. CDR3 nucleotide sequence: TGTGCCAGCAGCTTAGAATCAGGGACTAGTTACAATGAGCAGTTCTTC.

V usage is TRBV7-2 and J usage is TRBJ2-7; 8 positions match TRBD2. There are 19 residues in the CDR3. Per germline, CDR1 SGHTA and CDR2 FQGNSA. V lost 5 bases to trimming and J lost 2 bases; unmatched junction nucleotides: 20. The CDR3 region has the DNA TGTGCCAGCAGCCACATTTCGGGGGTGGGTAGCGGGAATGCCTACGAGCAGTACTTC. Translating gives CASSHISGVGSGNAYEQYF.

The CDR3 reads CASSPGLAGRETQYF. CDR3 DNA sequence: TGTGCCAGCAGCCCCGGACTAGCGGGGAGGGAGACCCAGTACTTC. The V call is TRBV11-2, the J call TRBJ2-5; 12 bases align to TRBD2. This CDR3 region has 15 residues. J was trimmed by 5 bases and V by 5 bases; bases with no gene match: 6. Germline CDR1 SGHAT, CDR2 FQNNGV.

The gene calls are TRBV27 and TRBJ1-2, with 7 nucleotides matching TRBD1. CDR1 MNHEY and CDR2 SMNVEV come from the germline V gene (reference sequence). This CDR3 has 16 amino acids. V trimming: 2 bases; J trimming: 4 bases; junction bases outside the gene matches: 10. For the CDR3, the DNA is TGTGCCAGCAGTTTACATGGTCGACAGGGTAGCTATGGCTACACCTTC. This codes for CASSLHGRQGSYGYTF.

The chain recombines TRBV2 with TRBJ2-1, with D perhaps matching TRBD2 (5 bases). Germline CDR1 reads SNHLY; CDR2 reads FYNNEI. The CDR3 is 15 amino acids. V was pared by 2 bases and J by 9 bases, with 17 bases between. The CDR3 is CASSELMGSAGEQFF. The CDR3 DNA reads as TGTGCCAGCAGTGAATTGATGGGCTCGGCGGGTGAGCAGTTCTTC.

The genes are TRBV5-1 and TRBJ2-1; TRBD2 is a possible D gene (5 bases). Looked up from germline, CDR1 is SGHRS and CDR2 is YFSETQ. The CDR3 has 14 residues. V was pared by 0 bases and J by 7 bases, with 11 bases between. The CDR3 region has the DNA TGCGCCAGCAGCTTGGGACTCACGGGGAATGAGCAGTTCTTC. This gives the protein CASSLGLTGNEQFF.

This sequence joins TRBV10-3 and TRBJ2-5, with a tentative D call TRBD1 (5 bases). Trimming shortened V by 7 bases and J by 0 bases, and 9 bases separated the two germline ends. The V gene's germline CDR1 is ENHRY and CDR2 SYGVKD. The CDR3 extends over 13 amino acids. CDR3 in DNA: TGTGCCATCAATACAGGAGACCAAGAGACCCAGTACTTC. This translates into CAINTGDQETQYF.

V is TRBV28 and J is TRBJ1-2, with no clear D. V lost 8 bases, J lost 4 bases, and 23 bases lay in between. The CDR3 sequence is 16 residues long. Germline CDR1 MDHEN, CDR2 SYDVKM. CDR3 nucleotides: TGTGCCAGCCTTCCGTTGAGGTCCCGTTTCCTCTATGGCTACACCTTC. Residues: CASLPLRSRFLYGYTF.

The chain has TRBV5-1 and TRBJ1-2; D is unclear. Trimming shortened V by 3 bases and J by 1 base, and 7 bases separated the two germline ends. The length of the CDR3 is 13 residues. Germline V CDR1 and CDR2: SGHRS, YFSETQ. CDR3 sequence reads: CASSYGINYGYTF. The DNA for the CDR3 is TGCGCCAGCAGCTACGGGATTAACTATGGCTACACCTTC.

The CDR3 DNA reads as TGTGCCAGCTCACCGAGGCAGGGTCGGCAGCCCCAGCATTTT. Amino acids: CASSPRQGRQPQHF. This sequence joins TRBV18 and TRBJ1-5; possibly TRBD1 for D (5 bases). This CDR3 contains 14 residues. Germline-derived CDR1 and CDR2 are KGHSH and LQKENI. Trimming shortened V by 3 bases and J by 7 bases, and 13 bases separated the two germline ends. The variable domain in full, completed from reference TRBV18 and TRBJ1-5, reads NAGVMQNPRHLVRRRGQEARLRCSPMKGHSHVYWYRQLPEEGLKFMVYLQKENIIDESGMPKERFSAEFPKEGPSILRIQQVVRGDSAAYFCASSPRQGRQPQHFGDGTRLSIL.

V gene TRBV28 combines with J gene TRBJ1-2, with 7 bases matching TRBD1. Per germline, CDR1 MDHEN and CDR2 SYDVKM. After removal of 5 bases from V and 0 bases from J, the junction contained 3 bases not matched to a gene. The CDR3 contains 14 residues. The CDR3 DNA sequence: TGTGCCAGCAGTGACAGGGCAGCTAACTATGGCTACACCTTC. Amino acid sequence: CASSDRAANYGYTF.

The rearrangement joins TRBV5-1 to TRBJ2-2; TRBD2 agrees at 7 bases. Germline V gene data show CDR1 as SGHRS and CDR2 as YFSETQ. The CDR3 is 14 amino acids. The trim removed 0 bases at V and 7 bases at J, leaving 3 bases unmatched. Written as DNA, the CDR3 is TGCGCCAGCAGCTTGGGGGAGGGCCTCGGGGAGCTGTTTTTT. This codes for CASSLGEGLGELFF. Looking up the rest from reference TRBV5-1 and TRBJ2-2 gives the full variable domain: KAGVTQTPRYLIKTRGQQVTLSCSPISGHRSVSWYQQTPGQGLQFLFEYFSETQRNKGNFPGRFSGRQFSNSRSEMNVSTLELGDSALYLCASSLGEGLGELFFGEGSRLTVL.

V and J are TRBV12-5 and TRBJ2-7, with 7 positions matching TRBD1. Per germline, CDR1 LGHNT and CDR2 FRNRAP. The CDR3 has 15 amino acids. V dropped 1 base and J dropped 2; count of bases not matched to a gene: 5. CDR3 amino acids: CASGLGGQFPYEQYF. The CDR3 bases are TGTGCTAGTGGTTTGGGGGGACAGTTCCCCTACGAGCAGTACTTC.

The chain recombines TRBV5-1 with TRBJ2-5; 7 positions agree with TRBD1. This CDR3 contains 18 residues. Trimming took 0 bases from V and 2 from J; bases not matched to a gene: 13. Germline V gene sequence: CDR1 SGHRS, CDR2 YFSETQ. The CDR3 region is CASSLGGPIGTAQETQYF. The CDR3 region has the DNA TGCGCCAGCAGCTTGGGTGGACCGATAGGGACAGCTCAAGAGACCCAGTACTTC.